This T cell receptor (beta chain) is drawn from a study of STAT3 mutations in large granular lymphocyte leukemia (dated by TCRdb to about 2019). As for the study more broadly: In roughly half of the longitudinally sequenced T-LGLL patients, canonical activating STAT3 mutations were detected. Over half of the T-LGLL patients were given one or more immunosuppressive therapy regimens, and 40% to 50% of those treated had a hematologic response. Serial deep sequencing of TCRbeta CDR3 and STAT3 was performed in patients with T-cell large granular lymphocyte leukemia to reconstruct clonal hierarchy and dynamics. From an initial cohort of under 250 LGL patients, 15 to 20 representative T-LGLL cases were picked for longitudinal TCRbeta and STAT3 sequencing. As controls within the study, a couple of patients with natural killer LGL leukemia were also sequenced longitudinally. Patients were sequenced at 4 time points on average, with the number of samplings per patient ranging from 2 to 8.

TCRbeta libraries were sequenced on an Illumina MiSeq, averaging roughly 40,000 productive templates per sample. Using multiplex PCR amplification, the immunoSEQ assay generated the TCRbeta CDR3 libraries. As for the authors' bioinformatics: Repertoire diversity was calculated as previously defined, with values near 0 taken to indicate extremely monoclonal samples. Entries here come from immuneACCESS through TCRdb and include only in-frame sequences with V and J called. Some clones fail to appear in such tables; in the studies checked, an unresolved V gene covers under half of the shortfall, and the cause of the remainder is unknown. V, J and clone size reflect that table, while D and trimming were determined from the DNA. In all, the sample holds about 10,000 clones, and 88% of those were seen once. The top ten clones comprise around 35% of the sample. Note on this clone: The antigen it binds to is not known. Per-base qualities were not stored, and no clone one base away is much larger.

Beyond this particular receptor, the publication reports: The linking of therapy response to changes in TCR clonal burden was complicated by variable intervals between samplings and differing treatment regimens. In about 30% of the 18 patients, TCR clonotype switching occurred after therapy, and every newly emerging clone was STAT3 wild type. Because codominant clonotypes persisted in some patients, a small but highly pathogenic clone may have been missed. Because no samples were available when a clone first appeared, clonal expansion was inferred from samplings taken at other points. Several patients had a dominant TCR clone burden greater than the STAT3 mutant burden, which suggests that the STAT3 mutation arose secondarily within a clone that had already expanded. Every T-LGLL patient showed at least one immunodominant TCRbeta clonotype, and about half showed multiple immunodominant subclonotypes.

The same DNA, extracted from blood mononuclear cells, served for both TCR sequencing and STAT3 sequencing. According to the germline V gene, CDR1 reads MNHNS and CDR2 reads SASEGT. V was cut back by 1 base and J by 6 bases, leaving a gap of 12 bases between them. From the cysteine up to the phenylalanine, the CDR3 has a length of 14 residues. Just the 42-base CDR3 DNA is kept, in frame starting at base 1. The chain was built from TRBV6-1 and TRBJ1-2; the D gene is not confidently resolved. The sample comprised peripheral blood mononuclear cells. This clonotype was obtained from a man aged 60-69 years with T-cell large granular lymphocyte leukemia. Some clones in this sample may be carry-over from other donors' samples. The age is the age at diagnosis. The CDR3 region reads CASSEGPASDGYTF. The nucleotide sequence reads as follows: TGTGCCAGCAGTGAAGGACCGGCCTCCGATGGCTACACCTTC.